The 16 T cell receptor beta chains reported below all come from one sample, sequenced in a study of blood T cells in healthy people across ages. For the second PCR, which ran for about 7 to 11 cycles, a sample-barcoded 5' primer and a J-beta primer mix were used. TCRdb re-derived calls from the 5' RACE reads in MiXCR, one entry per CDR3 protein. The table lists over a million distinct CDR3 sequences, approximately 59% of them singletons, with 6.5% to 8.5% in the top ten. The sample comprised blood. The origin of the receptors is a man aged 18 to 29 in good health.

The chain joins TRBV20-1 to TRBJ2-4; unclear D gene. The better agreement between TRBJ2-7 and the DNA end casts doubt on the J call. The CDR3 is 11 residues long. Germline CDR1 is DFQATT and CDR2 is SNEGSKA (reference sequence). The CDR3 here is CSALDLDEQYF. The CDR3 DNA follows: TGCAGTGCGCTAGACTTAGACGAGCAGTACTTC.

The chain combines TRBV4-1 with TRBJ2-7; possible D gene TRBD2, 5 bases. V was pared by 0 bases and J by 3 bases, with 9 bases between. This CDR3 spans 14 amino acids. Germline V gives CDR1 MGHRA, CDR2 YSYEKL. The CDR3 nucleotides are TGCGCCAGCAGCCAAGAGGAGGAGGACTACGAGCAGTACTTC. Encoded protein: CASSQEEEDYEQYF.

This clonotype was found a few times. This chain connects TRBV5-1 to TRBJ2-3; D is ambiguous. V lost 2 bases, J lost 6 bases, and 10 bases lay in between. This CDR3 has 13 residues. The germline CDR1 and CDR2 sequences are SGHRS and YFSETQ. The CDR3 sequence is CASSLEPRDTQYF. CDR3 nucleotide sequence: TGCGCCAGCAGCTTAGAACCCAGGGATACGCAGTATTTT.

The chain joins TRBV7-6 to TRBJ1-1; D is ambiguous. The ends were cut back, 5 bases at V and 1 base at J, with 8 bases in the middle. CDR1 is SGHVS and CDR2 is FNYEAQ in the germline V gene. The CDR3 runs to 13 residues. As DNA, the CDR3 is TGTGCCAGCAGCCTGAAGAAGAACACTGAAGCTTTCTTT. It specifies CASSLKKNTEAFF. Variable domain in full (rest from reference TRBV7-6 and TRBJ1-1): GAGVSQSPRYKVTKRGQDVALRCDPISGHVSLYWYRQALGQGPEFLTYFNYEAQQDKSGLPNDRFSAERPEGSISTLTIQRTEQRDSAMYRCASSLKKNTEAFFGQGTRLTVV.

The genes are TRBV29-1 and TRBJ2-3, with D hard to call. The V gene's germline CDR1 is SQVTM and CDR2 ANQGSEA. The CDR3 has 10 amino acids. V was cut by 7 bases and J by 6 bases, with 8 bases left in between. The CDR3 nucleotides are TGCAGCGCCTTCGCGGATACGCAGTATTTT. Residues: CSAFADTQYF.

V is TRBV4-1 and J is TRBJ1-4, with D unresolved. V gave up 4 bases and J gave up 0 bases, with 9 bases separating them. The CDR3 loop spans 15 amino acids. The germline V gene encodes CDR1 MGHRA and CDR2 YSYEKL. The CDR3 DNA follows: TGCGCCAGCAGCCTCAACCTTGCAACTAATGAAAAACTGTTTTTT. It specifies CASSLNLATNEKLFF.

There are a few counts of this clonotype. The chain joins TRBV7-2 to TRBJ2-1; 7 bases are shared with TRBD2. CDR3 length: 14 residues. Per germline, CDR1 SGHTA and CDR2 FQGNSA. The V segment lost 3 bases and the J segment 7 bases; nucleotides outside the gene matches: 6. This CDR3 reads CASSFSGERNEQFF. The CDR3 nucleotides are TGTGCCAGCAGCTTCAGCGGGGAGAGGAATGAGCAGTTCTTC.

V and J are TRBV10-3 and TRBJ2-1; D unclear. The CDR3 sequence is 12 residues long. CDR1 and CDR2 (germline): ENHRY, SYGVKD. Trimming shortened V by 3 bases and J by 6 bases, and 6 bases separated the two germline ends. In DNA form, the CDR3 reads TGTGCCATCAGTGATCTGCGCAATGAGCAGTTCTTC. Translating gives CAISDLRNEQFF.

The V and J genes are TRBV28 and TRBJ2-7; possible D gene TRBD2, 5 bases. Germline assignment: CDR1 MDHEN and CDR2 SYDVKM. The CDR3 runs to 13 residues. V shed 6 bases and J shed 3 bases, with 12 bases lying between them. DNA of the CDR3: TGTGCCAGCAGCAAGGGAGTAGGCTACGAGCAGTACTTC. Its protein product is CASSKGVGYEQYF.

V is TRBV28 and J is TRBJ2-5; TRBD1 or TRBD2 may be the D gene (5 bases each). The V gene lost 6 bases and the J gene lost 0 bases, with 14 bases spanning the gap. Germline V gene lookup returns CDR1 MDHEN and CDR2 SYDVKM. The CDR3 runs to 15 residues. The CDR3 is CASREGSLYQETQYF. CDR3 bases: TGTGCCAGCAGAGAGGGGTCTCTGTACCAAGAGACCCAGTACTTC.

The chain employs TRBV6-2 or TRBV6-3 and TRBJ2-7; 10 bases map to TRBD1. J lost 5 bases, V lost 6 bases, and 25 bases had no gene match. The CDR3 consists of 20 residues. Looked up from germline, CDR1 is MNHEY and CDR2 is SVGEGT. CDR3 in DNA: TGTGCCAGCAGAAGACAGACTGTAACATTGTGGGGACAGGGGCTCAACGAGCAGTACTTC. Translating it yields CASRRQTVTLWGQGLNEQYF.

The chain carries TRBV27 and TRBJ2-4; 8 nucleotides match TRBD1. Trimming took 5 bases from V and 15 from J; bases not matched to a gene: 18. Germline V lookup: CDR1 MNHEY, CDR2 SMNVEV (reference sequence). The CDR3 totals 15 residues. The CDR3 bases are TGTGCCAGCAGTCGGACCGGGACAGGAGATTACGAGCGGTACTTC. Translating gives CASSRTGTGDYERYF.

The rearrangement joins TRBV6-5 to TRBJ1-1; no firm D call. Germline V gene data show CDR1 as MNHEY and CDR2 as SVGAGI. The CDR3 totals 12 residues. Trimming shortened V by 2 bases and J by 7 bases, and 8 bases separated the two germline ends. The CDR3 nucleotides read TGTGCCAGCAGTTACCCCAGCTATGAAGCTTTCTTT. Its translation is CASSYPSYEAFF.

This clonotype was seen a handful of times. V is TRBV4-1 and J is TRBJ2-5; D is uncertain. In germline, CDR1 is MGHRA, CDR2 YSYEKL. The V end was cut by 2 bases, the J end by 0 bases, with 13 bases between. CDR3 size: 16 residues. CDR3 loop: CASSQIRELYQETQYF. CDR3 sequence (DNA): TGCGCCAGCAGCCAAATCCGAGAACTCTACCAAGAGACCCAGTACTTC.

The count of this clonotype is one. CDR3 in amino acids: CASSYPPWRRGGNTEAFF. Here the CDR3 DNA reads TGTGCCAGCAGTTACCCACCGTGGAGGCGCGGGGGGAACACTGAAGCTTTCTTT. The rearrangement joins TRBV28 to TRBJ1-1, with a tentative D call TRBD1 (5 bases). The length of the CDR3 is 18 residues. V was trimmed by 4 bases and J by 1 base, leaving 22 bases between them. Germline CDR1 is MDHEN and CDR2 is SYDVKM. The full variable domain, its missing parts supplied by reference TRBV28 and TRBJ1-1, is DVKVTQSSRYLVKRTGEKVFLECVQDMDHENMFWYRQDPGLGLRLIYFSYDVKMKEKGDIPEGYSVSREKKERFSLILESASTNQTSMYLCASSYPPWRRGGNTEAFFGQGTRLTVV.

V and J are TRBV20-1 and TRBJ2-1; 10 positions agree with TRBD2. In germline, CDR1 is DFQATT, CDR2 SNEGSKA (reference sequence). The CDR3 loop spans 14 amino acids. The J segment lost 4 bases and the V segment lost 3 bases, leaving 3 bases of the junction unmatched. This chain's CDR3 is CSASQREGYNEQFF. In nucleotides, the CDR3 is TGCAGTGCTAGCCAGCGGGAGGGGTACAATGAGCAGTTCTTC.